This paragraph reports one T cell receptor beta chain. What it recognizes is unknown. This sample was taken from a study of Ad26.COV2.S vaccination and SARS-CoV-2 variants. The overall study: In the COV1001 trial, the donor was in the Ad26.COV2.S arm. Findings and caveats of the study: Vaccine recipients had higher spike-specific TCR breadth than placebo recipients. Responses of T cells in total may have been underestimated by the TCR breadth and depth analyses.

Clones were read by immunoSEQ multiplex PCR, and TCRdb kept only the in-frame ones, dropping some. The data show about 350,000 clones, 80% to 90% seen once. Treatment indicated: approximately 18 received Ad26.COV2.S at low or high dose, single or two shots; roughly 5 received placebo; per-sample allocation not given. Each sample was drawn 63 days after the first injection (of vaccine or placebo). At a Boston site, the person donating was an adult of 18-55 years. This TCR came from a person aged 18-60 years who received the Ad26.COV2.S COVID-19 vaccine or a placebo. Sequences were derived from peripheral blood, sampled in a trial of Ad26.COV2.S vaccine versus placebo.

CDR3 sequence: CASSSGGQGRNEQFF. For the CDR3, the DNA is TGCGCCAGCAGCAGTGGCGGACAGGGGAGGAATGAGCAGTTCTTC. The gene calls are TRBV5-1 and TRBJ2-1; the match to TRBD1 covers 9 bases. The CDR3 loop spans 15 amino acids. Germline lookup yields CDR1 SGHRS and CDR2 YFSETQ. The J segment lost 7 bases and the V segment lost 4 bases, leaving 9 bases of the junction unmatched.